The 5 T cell receptor beta chains listed next were all sequenced from one sample in a study of blood T cells in healthy people across ages. Next came a second PCR, run for roughly 7 to 12 cycles, which used a sample-barcoded 5' primer along with a J-beta primer mix. TCRdb independently ran MiXCR on the 5' RACE reads; one entry per CDR3 protein. The repertoire holds roughly 700,000 distinct CDR3 sequences, roughly 25% seen once, with 9.4% in the top ten. The same data also contributed to another study, on T cells of mothers and their children.

Sequenced material: blood. The receptors here all came from a boy aged 5-17 years in good health.

This chain joins TRBV10-3 and TRBJ2-6; D not certain. Germline V gene lookup returns CDR1 ENHRY and CDR2 SYGVKD. The CDR3 contains 16 residues. V dropped 4 bases and J dropped 1 base, with 11 bases sitting between them. In DNA form, the CDR3 reads TGTGCCATCAGTGCTTACACGGCGTCTGGGGCCAACGTCCTGACTTTC. This translates into CAISAYTASGANVLTF.

A remark on this clonotype: One junction end does not reproduce the germline sequence, and a read error may be involved. This chain uses TRBV9 with TRBJ2-5; D is undetermined. CDR1 and CDR2 from the germline V gene are SGDLS and YYNGEE. CDR3 length: 13 residues. CDR3 region: CAGSVGSEETQYF. The DNA for the CDR3 is TGTGCCGGCAGCGTAGGGTCAGAAGAGACCCAGTACTTC.

This clonotype showed up many times. V usage is TRBV7-3 and J usage is TRBJ2-5; a possible D gene is TRBD2 (6 bases). Trimming removed 4 bases at V and 5 bases at J, with 14 bases between. Germline loops: CDR1 SGHTA, CDR2 FQGTGA. CDR3 length: 14 amino acids. The CDR3 loop reads CASSSQPGGETQYF. The DNA for the CDR3 is TGTGCCAGCAGCTCTCAACCTGGGGGGGAGACCCAGTACTTC. The full variable domain, with the rest looked up from reference TRBV7-3 and TRBJ2-5, is GAGVSQTPSNKVTEKGKYVELRCDPISGHTALYWYRQSLGQGPEFLIYFQGTGAADDSGLPNDRFFAVRPEGSVSTLKIQRTERGDSAVYLCASSSQPGGETQYFGPGTRLLVL.

This clonotype was detected a few times. J is TRBJ2-2 and V is TRBV7-6; D not resolved. The germline CDR1 and CDR2 sequences are SGHVS and FNYEAQ. This CDR3 comprises 13 residues. Between the trimmed V and J ends, which lost 3 bases and 7 bases, there was a span of 9 bases. The CDR3, as DNA: TGTGCCAGCAGCTTGGGCTGGATCGGGGAGCTGTTTTTT. Protein sequence: CASSLGWIGELFF.

CDR3 coding DNA: TGTGCCAGCAGCTTATTGGGCAGGGGGGATTCTGGCTACACCTTC. This sequence encodes CASSLLGRGDSGYTF. The V and J genes are TRBV7-2 and TRBJ1-2, with 7 bases aligning to TRBD1. CDR3 size: 15 residues. The germline CDR1 and CDR2 sequences are SGHTA and FQGNSA. V lost 2 bases and J lost 7; bases outside the gene matches: 10.